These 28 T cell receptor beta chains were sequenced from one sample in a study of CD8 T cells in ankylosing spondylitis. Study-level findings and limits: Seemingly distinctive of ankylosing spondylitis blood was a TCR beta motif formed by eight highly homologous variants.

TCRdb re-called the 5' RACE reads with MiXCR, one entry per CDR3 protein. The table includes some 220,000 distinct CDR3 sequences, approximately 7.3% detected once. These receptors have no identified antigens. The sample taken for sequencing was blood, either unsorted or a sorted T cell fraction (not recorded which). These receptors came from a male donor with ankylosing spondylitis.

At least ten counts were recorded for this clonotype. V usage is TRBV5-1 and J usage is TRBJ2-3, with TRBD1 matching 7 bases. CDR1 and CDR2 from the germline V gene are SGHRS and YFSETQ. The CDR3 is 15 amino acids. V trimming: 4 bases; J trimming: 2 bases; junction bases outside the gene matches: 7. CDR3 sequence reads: CASSPRQGITDTQYF. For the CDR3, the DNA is TGCGCCAGCAGCCCTAGACAGGGAATCACAGATACGCAGTATTTT.

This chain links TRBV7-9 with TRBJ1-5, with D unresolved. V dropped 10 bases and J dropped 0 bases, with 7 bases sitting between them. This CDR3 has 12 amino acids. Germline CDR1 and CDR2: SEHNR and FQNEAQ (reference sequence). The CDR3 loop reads CATAYSNQPQHF. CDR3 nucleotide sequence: TGTGCCACCGCTTATAGCAATCAGCCCCAGCATTTT.

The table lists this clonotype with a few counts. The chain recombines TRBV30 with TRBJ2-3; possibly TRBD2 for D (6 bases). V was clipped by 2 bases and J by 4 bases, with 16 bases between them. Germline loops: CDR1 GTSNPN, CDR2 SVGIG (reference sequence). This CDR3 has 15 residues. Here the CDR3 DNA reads TGTGCCTGGAGTTTCGACGGGGGTTCGGCAGATACGCAGTATTTT. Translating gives CAWSFDGGSADTQYF.

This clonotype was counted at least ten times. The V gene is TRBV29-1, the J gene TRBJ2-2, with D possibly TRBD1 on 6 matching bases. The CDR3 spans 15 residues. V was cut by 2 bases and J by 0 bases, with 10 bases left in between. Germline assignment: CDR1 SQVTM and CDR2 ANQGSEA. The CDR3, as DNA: TGCAGCGTTGAAACAGGGAACGCGAACACCGGGGAGCTGTTTTTT. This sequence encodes CSVETGNANTGELFF.

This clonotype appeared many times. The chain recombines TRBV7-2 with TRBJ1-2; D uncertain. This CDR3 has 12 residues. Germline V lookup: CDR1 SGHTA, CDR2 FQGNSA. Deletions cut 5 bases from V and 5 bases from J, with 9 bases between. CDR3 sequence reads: CASSPRGYGYTF. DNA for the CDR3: TGTGCCAGCAGCCCAAGAGGGTATGGCTACACCTTC.

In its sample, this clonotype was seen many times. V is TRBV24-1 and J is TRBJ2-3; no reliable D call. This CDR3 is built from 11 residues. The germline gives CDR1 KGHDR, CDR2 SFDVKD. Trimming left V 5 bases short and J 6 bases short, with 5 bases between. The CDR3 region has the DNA TGTGCCACCAGTGGGATTGATACGCAGTATTTT. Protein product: CATSGIDTQYF.

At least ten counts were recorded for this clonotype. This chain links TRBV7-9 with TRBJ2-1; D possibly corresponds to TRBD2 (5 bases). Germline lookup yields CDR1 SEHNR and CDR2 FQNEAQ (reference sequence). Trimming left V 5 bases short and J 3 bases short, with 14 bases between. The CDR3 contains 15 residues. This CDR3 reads CASSPRDYYYNEQFF. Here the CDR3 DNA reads TGTGCCAGCAGCCCCCGCGACTACTACTACAATGAGCAGTTCTTC. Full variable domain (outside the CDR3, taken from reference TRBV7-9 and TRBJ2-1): DTGVSQNPRHKITKRGQNVTFRCDPISEHNRLYWYRQTLGQGPEFLTYFQNEAQLEKSRLLSDRFSAERPKGSFSTLEIQRTEQGDSAMYLCASSPRDYYYNEQFFGPGTRLTVL.

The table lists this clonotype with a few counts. The CDR3 here is CASSLELGAWEQYF. For the CDR3, the DNA is TGCGCCAGCAGCTTGGAGCTGGGGGCCTGGGAGCAGTACTTC. This rearrangement joins TRBV5-1 to TRBJ2-7; a weak D match, TRBD1 (6 bases). Germline assignment: CDR1 SGHRS and CDR2 YFSETQ. The CDR3 contains 14 residues. V gave up 0 bases and J gave up 7 bases, with 14 bases separating them.

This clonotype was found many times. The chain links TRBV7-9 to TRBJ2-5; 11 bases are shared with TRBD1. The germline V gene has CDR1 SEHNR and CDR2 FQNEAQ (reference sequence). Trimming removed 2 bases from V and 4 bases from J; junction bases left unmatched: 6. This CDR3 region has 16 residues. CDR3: CASSLWGTGGLETQYF. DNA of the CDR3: TGTGCCAGCAGCTTATGGGGGACAGGGGGTTTAGAGACCCAGTACTTC.

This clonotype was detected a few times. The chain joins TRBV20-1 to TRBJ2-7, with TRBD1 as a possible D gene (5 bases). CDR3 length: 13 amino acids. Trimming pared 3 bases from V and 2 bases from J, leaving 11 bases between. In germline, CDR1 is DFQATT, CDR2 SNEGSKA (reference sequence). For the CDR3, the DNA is TGCAGTGCTAGTTGGTCAGGGCCCTACGAGCAGTACTTC. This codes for CSASWSGPYEQYF.

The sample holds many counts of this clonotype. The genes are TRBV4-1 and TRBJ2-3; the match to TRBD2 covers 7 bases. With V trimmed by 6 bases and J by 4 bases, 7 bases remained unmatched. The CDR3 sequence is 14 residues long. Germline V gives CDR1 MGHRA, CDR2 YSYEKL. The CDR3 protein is CASRGRGSADTQYF. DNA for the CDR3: TGCGCCAGCAGGGGTCGCGGGAGTGCAGATACGCAGTATTTT.

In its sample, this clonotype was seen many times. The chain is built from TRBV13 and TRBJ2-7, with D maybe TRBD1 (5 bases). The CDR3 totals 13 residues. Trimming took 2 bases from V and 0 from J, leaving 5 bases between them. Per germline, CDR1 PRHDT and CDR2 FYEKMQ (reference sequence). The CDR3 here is CASSLTGSYEQYF. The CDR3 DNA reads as TGTGCCAGCAGCTTAACAGGCTCCTACGAGCAGTACTTC.

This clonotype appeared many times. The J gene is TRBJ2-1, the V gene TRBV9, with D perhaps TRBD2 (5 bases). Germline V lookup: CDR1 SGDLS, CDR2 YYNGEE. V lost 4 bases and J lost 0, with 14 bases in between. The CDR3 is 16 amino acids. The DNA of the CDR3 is TGTGCCAGCAGCTTCCACCGGGAAACCTCCTACAATGAGCAGTTCTTC. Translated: CASSFHRETSYNEQFF.

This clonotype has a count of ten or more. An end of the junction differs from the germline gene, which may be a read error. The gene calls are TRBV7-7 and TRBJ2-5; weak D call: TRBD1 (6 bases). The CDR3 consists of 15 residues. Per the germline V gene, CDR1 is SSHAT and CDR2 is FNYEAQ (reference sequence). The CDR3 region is CASSLGRGLGETQYF. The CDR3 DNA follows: TGTGCTAGCAGCTTGGGCAGGGGTCTCGGAGAGACCCAGTACTTC.

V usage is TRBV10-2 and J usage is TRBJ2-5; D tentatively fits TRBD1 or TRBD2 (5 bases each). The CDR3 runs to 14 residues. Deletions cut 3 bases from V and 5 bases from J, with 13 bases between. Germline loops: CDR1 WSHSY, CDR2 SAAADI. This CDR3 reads CASSDPWGSETQYF. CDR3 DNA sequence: TGCGCCAGCAGTGACCCGTGGGGGTCGGAGACCCAGTACTTC.

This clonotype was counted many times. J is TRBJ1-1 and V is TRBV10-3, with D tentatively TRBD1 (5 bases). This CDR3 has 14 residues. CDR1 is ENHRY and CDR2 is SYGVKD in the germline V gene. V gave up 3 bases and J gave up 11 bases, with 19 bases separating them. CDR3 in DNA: TGTGCCATCAGTGATACCACCTCGGCCAGGGATGCTTTCTTT. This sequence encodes CAISDTTSARDAFF.

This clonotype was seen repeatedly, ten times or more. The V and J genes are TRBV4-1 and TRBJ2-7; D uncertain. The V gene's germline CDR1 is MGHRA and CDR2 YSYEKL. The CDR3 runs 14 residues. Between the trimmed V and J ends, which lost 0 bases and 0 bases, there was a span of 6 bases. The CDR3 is CASSQESNSYEQYF. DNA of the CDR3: TGCGCCAGCAGCCAAGAGAGCAACTCCTACGAGCAGTACTTC.

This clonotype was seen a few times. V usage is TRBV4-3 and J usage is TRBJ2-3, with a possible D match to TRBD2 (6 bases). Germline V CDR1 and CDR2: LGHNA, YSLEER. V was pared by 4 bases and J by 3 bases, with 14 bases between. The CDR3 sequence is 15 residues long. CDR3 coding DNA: TGCGCCAGCAGCCGCCTGACTAGAGCGACAGATACGCAGTATTTT. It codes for CASSRLTRATDTQYF.

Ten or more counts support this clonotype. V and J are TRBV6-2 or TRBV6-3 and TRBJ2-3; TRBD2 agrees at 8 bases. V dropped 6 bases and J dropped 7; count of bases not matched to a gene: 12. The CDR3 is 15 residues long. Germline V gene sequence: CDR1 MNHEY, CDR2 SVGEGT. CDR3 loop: CASSSGRGAGYTQYF. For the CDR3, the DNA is TGTGCCAGCAGCAGCGGGCGGGGGGCCGGCTATACGCAGTATTTT.

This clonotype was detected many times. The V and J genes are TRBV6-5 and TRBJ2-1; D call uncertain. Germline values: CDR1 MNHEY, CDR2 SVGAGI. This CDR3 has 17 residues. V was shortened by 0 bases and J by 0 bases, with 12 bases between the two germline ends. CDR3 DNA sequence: TGTGCCAGCAGTTACTCGTGGGTGGAGAGCTCCTACAATGAGCAGTTCTTC. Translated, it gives CASSYSWVESSYNEQFF.

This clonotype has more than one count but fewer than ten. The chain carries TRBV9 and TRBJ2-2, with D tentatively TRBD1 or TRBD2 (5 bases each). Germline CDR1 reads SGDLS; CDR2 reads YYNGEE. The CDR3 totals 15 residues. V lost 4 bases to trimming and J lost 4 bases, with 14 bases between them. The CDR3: CASSLRPGTTGELFF. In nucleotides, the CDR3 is TGTGCCAGCAGCCTGAGACCGGGGACCACCGGGGAGCTGTTTTTT.

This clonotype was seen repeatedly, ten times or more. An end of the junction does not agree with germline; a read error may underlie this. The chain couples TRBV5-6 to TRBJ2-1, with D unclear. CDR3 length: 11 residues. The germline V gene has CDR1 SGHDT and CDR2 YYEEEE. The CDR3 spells CASSFDAQNSF. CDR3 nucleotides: TGTGCCAGCAGCTTTGATGCCCAAAATTCCTTC.

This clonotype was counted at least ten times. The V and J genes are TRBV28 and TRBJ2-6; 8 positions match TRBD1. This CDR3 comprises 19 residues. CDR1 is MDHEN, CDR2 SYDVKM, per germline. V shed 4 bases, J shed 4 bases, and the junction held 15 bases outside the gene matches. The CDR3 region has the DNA TGTGCCAGCAGTTCAAACCTAGGACAGGGCTTTAAGGGGGCCAACGTCCTGACTTTC. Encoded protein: CASSSNLGQGFKGANVLTF.

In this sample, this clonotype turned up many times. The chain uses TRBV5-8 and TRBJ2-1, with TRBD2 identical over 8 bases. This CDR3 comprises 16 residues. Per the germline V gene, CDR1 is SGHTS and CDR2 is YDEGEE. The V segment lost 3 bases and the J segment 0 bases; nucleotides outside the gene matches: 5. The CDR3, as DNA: TGTGCCAGCAGCTCAGAGCGGGGGAGCTCCTACAATGAGCAGTTCTTC. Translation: CASSSERGSSYNEQFF.

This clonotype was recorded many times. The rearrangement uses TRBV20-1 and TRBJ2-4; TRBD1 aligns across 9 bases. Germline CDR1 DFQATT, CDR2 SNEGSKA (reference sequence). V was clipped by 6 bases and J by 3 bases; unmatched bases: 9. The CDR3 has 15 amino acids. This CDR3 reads CSASQGTGFKNIQYF. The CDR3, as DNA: TGCAGTGCCAGCCAAGGGACAGGGTTCAAAAACATTCAGTACTTC.

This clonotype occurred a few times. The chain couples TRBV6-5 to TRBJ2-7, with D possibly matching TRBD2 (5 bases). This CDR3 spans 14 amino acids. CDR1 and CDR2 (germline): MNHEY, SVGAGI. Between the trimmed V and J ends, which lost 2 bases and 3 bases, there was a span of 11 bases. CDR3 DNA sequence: TGTGCCAGCAGTTACATCGGGGTACACTACGAGCAGTACTTC. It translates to CASSYIGVHYEQYF.

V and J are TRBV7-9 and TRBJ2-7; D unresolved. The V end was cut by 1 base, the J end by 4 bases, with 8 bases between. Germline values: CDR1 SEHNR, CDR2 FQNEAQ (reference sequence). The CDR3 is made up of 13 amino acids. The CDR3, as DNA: TGTGCCAGCAGCTTAGTGTTAAAGTACGAGCAGTACTTC. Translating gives CASSLVLKYEQYF.

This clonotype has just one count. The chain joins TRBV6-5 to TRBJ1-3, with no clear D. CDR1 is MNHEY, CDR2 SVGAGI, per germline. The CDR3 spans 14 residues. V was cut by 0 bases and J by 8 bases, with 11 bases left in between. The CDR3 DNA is TGTGCCAGCAGTTACTCGGCCCGGCGAGACACCATATATTTT. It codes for CASSYSARRDTIYF.